Below are 18 T cell receptor beta chains sequenced from a single sample in a study of blood T cells in healthy people across ages. Together with a sample-barcoded 5' primer, a J-beta primer mix was included in a second PCR lasting roughly 7 to 11 cycles. TCRdb independently ran MiXCR on the 5' RACE reads; one entry per CDR3 protein. The table shows 1,500,000 or so distinct CDR3 sequences, with 42% occurring only once. Sequencing was carried out using blood. These receptors were obtained from a young woman in good health.

Concerning this clonotype itself: Germline and junction disagree at one end, which may indicate a read error. V gene TRBV28 combines with J gene TRBJ2-1, with 12 bases fitting TRBD2. The CDR3 has 16 amino acids. Germline loops: CDR1 MDHEN, CDR2 SYDVKM. CDR3 sequence (DNA): TGTGCCAGCAGTTTATCAGCTAGCGGGAGGGACAACGAGCAGTTCTTC. It encodes CASSLSASGRDNEQFF.

V gene TRBV20-1 combines with J gene TRBJ1-3; 8 bases are a match to TRBD1. The CDR3 runs to 14 residues. The V gene end was trimmed by 3 bases and the J gene end by 2 bases; junction bases not matched to a gene: 3. In germline, CDR1 is DFQATT, CDR2 SNEGSKA (reference sequence). CDR3 DNA sequence: TGCAGTGCTAGGAAGGACAGGGCTGGAAACACCATATATTTT. Its protein product is CSARKDRAGNTIYF.

The V and J genes are TRBV4-3 and TRBJ2-1; the D is unclear. The DNA end is a closer match to TRBJ2-7, so the J assignment may be wrong. In germline, CDR1 is LGHNA, CDR2 YSLEER. The CDR3 is 17 residues long. For the CDR3, the DNA is TGCGCCAGCAGCCAAGAGGTCCCAGCGAGCTCCTACAATGAGCAGTACTTC. Its translation: CASSQEVPASSYNEQYF.

The chain uses TRBV4-2 and TRBJ2-7; maybe TRBD2 (6 bases). Germline CDR1 and CDR2: LGHNA and YNFKEQ. The CDR3 sequence is 16 residues long. Trimming stripped 4 bases from V and 0 bases from J, with 16 bases between. For the CDR3, the DNA is TGTGCCAGCAGCCGGGACTTAGCAGGAGGCTCCTACGAGCAGTACTTC. Its protein product is CASSRDLAGGSYEQYF.

The CDR3: CASSQELAGSNEQFF. CDR3 coding DNA: TGTGCCAGCAGCCAAGAGCTAGCGGGAAGTAATGAGCAGTTCTTC. The V and J genes are TRBV3-1 and TRBJ2-1; TRBD2 matches 9 bases. V lost 0 bases and J lost 7; bases outside the gene matches: 4. The CDR3 contains 15 residues. Looked up from germline, CDR1 is LGHDT and CDR2 is YNNKEL (reference sequence).

V is TRBV20-1 and J is TRBJ2-5; 7 bases align to TRBD1. The J call is uncertain, as TRBJ2-7 better fits the DNA end. The CDR3 runs 13 residues. Per germline, CDR1 DFQATT and CDR2 SNEGSKA (reference sequence). The DNA for the CDR3 is TGCAGTGCTAGAGGGGACAGACGCCTCGAGCAGTACTTC. This gives the protein CSARGDRRLEQYF.

The CDR3: CATTGTEENEQFF. CDR3 bases: TGTGCCACCACCGGGACGGAGGAGAATGAGCAGTTCTTC. This chain links TRBV24-1 with TRBJ2-1; D may correspond to TRBD1 or TRBD2 (5 bases each). The CDR3 contains 13 residues. The germline V gene encodes CDR1 KGHDR and CDR2 SFDVKD. V shed 8 bases and J shed 7 bases, with 14 bases lying between them.

With regard to this clonotype: This sequence may be a read error, since a much larger clone differs from it by one base. The chain couples TRBV29-1 to TRBJ2-5; D remains unclear. Germline-derived CDR1 and CDR2 are SQVTM and ANQGSEA. The CDR3 runs to 12 residues. The CDR3 here is CGVVFGEETQYF. The CDR3 nucleotides are TGCGGCGTTGTATTTGGAGAAGAGACCCAGTACTTC.

In this sample, this clonotype turned up a few times. The chain couples TRBV4-1 to TRBJ1-2; D is unresolved. Germline V gene lookup returns CDR1 MGHRA and CDR2 YSYEKL. The CDR3 runs to 15 residues. V lost 6 bases and J 2 bases, leaving 16 bases between the germline ends. The CDR3 here is CASSQLGRRNYGYTF. Written as DNA, the CDR3 is TGCGCCAGCAGTCAATTAGGTCGCCGAAACTATGGCTACACCTTC.

Note on this clonotype: A much larger clone lies a single base off, so this may be a read error. The chain employs TRBV6-2 or TRBV6-3 and TRBJ1-1, with D hard to call. Trimming removed 2 bases from V and 5 bases from J, with 3 bases in between. Germline loops: CDR1 MNHEY, CDR2 SVGEGT. The CDR3 consists of 11 residues. The CDR3 spells CASSYETEAFF. The CDR3 DNA reads as TGTGCCAGCAGTTACGAGACTGAAGCTTTCTTT.

The chain has TRBV4-1 and TRBJ1-1; maybe TRBD1 (5 bases). V shed 4 bases and J shed 8 bases, with 20 bases lying between them. The CDR3 consists of 15 residues. Germline CDR1 is MGHRA and CDR2 is YSYEKL. Here the CDR3 reads CASSRPSGNRSEAFF. The CDR3 coding sequence is TGCGCCAGCAGCCGGCCAAGCGGTAACAGGTCAGAAGCTTTCTTT.

CDR3 in DNA: TGTGCCAGCAGCGCCAGGGAGGTCTCCTACAATGAGCAGTACTTC. Its translation: CASSAREVSYNEQYF. This sequence joins TRBV12-3 or TRBV12-4 and TRBJ2-1; D is possibly TRBD2 (6 bases). The J call is in doubt because the DNA end fits TRBJ2-7 better. The CDR3 consists of 15 residues.

The chain couples TRBV2 to TRBJ2-7; 7 nucleotides line up with TRBD1. The CDR3 sequence is 14 residues long. Germline loops: CDR1 SNHLY, CDR2 FYNNEI. V was pared by 6 bases and J by 3 bases, with 8 bases of the junction left unmatched. CDR3 bases: TGTGCCAGCAGCCCCCAGGGGGATAACTACGAGCAGTACTTC. The encoded protein is CASSPQGDNYEQYF.

This clonotype was detected ten times or more. J is TRBJ2-6 and V is TRBV12-3 or TRBV12-4, with TRBD1 matching over 11 bases. CDR3 length: 17 amino acids. V shed 5 bases, J shed 0 bases, and the junction held 3 bases outside the gene matches. The chain's CDR3 is CASSPGQGASGANVLTF. DNA of the CDR3: TGTGCCAGCAGTCCCGGACAGGGGGCCTCTGGGGCCAACGTCCTGACTTTC.

There are a few counts of this clonotype. The rearrangement uses TRBV6-2 or TRBV6-3 and TRBJ2-7; the D is unclear. From germline, CDR1 is MNHEY and CDR2 SVGEGT. V was clipped by 7 bases and J by 3 bases, with 13 bases between them. CDR3 length equals 13 residues. Here the CDR3 reads CASNLRTIYEQYF. The CDR3 nucleotides read TGTGCCAGCAACCTCCGAACCATCTACGAGCAGTACTTC.

The V gene is TRBV5-1, the J gene TRBJ1-2; no clear D. Trimming removed 6 bases from V and 1 base from J, with 19 bases in between. Looked up from germline, CDR1 is SGHRS and CDR2 is YFSETQ. The CDR3 loop spans 16 amino acids. The CDR3: CASNPGTGQLNYGYTF. CDR3 nucleotide sequence: TGCGCCAGCAACCCGGGAACCGGGCAGCTTAACTATGGCTACACCTTC.

In its sample, this clonotype was seen a few times. The chain couples TRBV7-2 to TRBJ2-1; D perhaps matches TRBD1 (5 bases). Germline V gene lookup returns CDR1 SGHTA and CDR2 FQGNSA. The CDR3 loop spans 15 amino acids. The ends were cut back, 8 bases at V and 6 bases at J, with 20 bases in the middle. Here the CDR3 DNA reads TGTGCCAGCCGACTCGACCCAGGGTCACTCAATGAGCAGTTCTTC. Translated, it gives CASRLDPGSLNEQFF. Together with reference TRBV7-2 and TRBJ2-1, the CDR3 gives the full variable domain: GAGVSQSPSNKVTEKGKDVELRCDPISGHTALYWYRQSLGQGLEFLIYFQGNSAPDKSGLPSDRFSAERTGGSVSTLTIQRTQQEDSAVYLCASRLDPGSLNEQFFGPGTRLTVL.

In this sample, this clonotype turned up a few times. The CDR3 is CSALPGGHTDTQYF. Here the CDR3 DNA reads TGCAGTGCTCTACCGGGGGGGCATACAGATACGCAGTATTTT. This chain joins TRBV20-1 and TRBJ2-3, with 8 bases fitting TRBD2. The CDR3 spans 14 residues. CDR1 and CDR2 from the germline V gene are DFQATT and SNEGSKA (reference sequence). V was clipped by 5 bases and J by 3 bases; unmatched bases: 7.